This entry features one TCR beta chain sequence. Through a sample-barcoded 5' primer and a J-beta primer mix, a second PCR was run for about 6 to 11 cycles. Every sample returned 2.5 million or more CDR3-containing paired-end reads. TCRdb re-derived calls from the 5' RACE reads in MiXCR, one entry per CDR3 protein. Of some 760,000 distinct CDR3 sequences in the sample, roughly 25% were seen once. This sample stems from a study of blood T cells in healthy people across ages. This CDR3 region has 8 residues. From germline, CDR1 is SGHTA and CDR2 FQGTGA. The germline V and J ends were trimmed by 11 bases and 15 bases, with 8 bases remaining between them. The sample also formed part of further work on T cells of mothers and their children.

Sequenced sample: blood. The sequence came from a boy between 10 and 17 years old in good health. This chain joins TRBV7-3 and TRBJ1-6, with unresolved D. The chain's CDR3 is CALLDLHF. The CDR3 nucleotides read TGTGCCCTGCTCGACCTCCACTTT. The full variable domain, rest sourced from reference TRBV7-3 and TRBJ1-6, is GAGVSQTPSNKVTEKGKYVELRCDPISGHTALYWYRQSLGQGPEFLIYFQGTGAADDSGLPNDRFFAVRPEGSVSTLKIQRTERGDSAVYLCALLDLHFGNGTRLTVT.